This entry lists 18 T cell receptor beta chains sequenced from one sample in a study of cytomegalovirus exposure and HLA in healthy donors. PCR used 60 Vbeta primers and 13 Jbeta primers. Profiling relied on immunoSEQ multiplex PCR, and the TCRdb table lists in-frame clones only, not all of them. This table holds approximately 100,000 clones, 65% to 75% found once. What was sequenced was PBMCs. The receptor source for this set is a female donor in good health and CMV-seronegative.

The chain carries TRBV7-2 and TRBJ2-3; TRBD1 aligns across 8 bases. The CDR3 has 16 amino acids. The V gene's germline CDR1 is SGHTA and CDR2 FQGNSA. The V gene end was trimmed by 3 bases and the J gene end by 6 bases; junction bases not matched to a gene: 11. CDR3 DNA sequence: TGTGCCAGCAGCTTGCGGGGACAGGCCGCCGGGGATACGCAGTATTTT. Encoded protein: CASSLRGQAAGDTQYF.

The CDR3, as DNA: TGTGCCAGCAGCCAAGGACAGATCACAGATACGCAGTATTTT. Its translation is CASSQGQITDTQYF. The rearrangement links TRBV16 to TRBJ2-3; TRBD1 might be the D (6 bases). Deletions cut 2 bases from V and 2 bases from J, with 8 bases between. CDR1 and CDR2 (germline): KGHSY, FQNENV. CDR3 length: 14 amino acids.

V is TRBV11-2 and J is TRBJ2-1; D unclear. CDR3 length: 13 amino acids. Germline V lookup: CDR1 SGHAT, CDR2 FQNNGV. The germline V and J ends were trimmed by 5 bases and 3 bases, with 8 bases remaining between them. Here the CDR3 reads CASSQLLYNEQFF. In DNA form, the CDR3 reads TGTGCCAGCAGCCAACTCCTCTACAATGAGCAGTTCTTC.

V gene TRBV7-2 combines with J gene TRBJ2-5; 7 bases fit TRBD1. V shed 5 bases and J 2 bases; nucleotides not matched to a gene: 2. The CDR3 is 13 amino acids. Germline CDR1 is SGHTA and CDR2 is FQGNSA. The CDR3 spells CASSGQAQETQYF. The CDR3 DNA reads as TGTGCCAGCAGCGGACAGGCACAAGAGACCCAGTACTTC.

V and J are TRBV7-7 and TRBJ2-1; 7 bases are shared with TRBD2. Unmatched junction bases numbered 8, after V lost 2 bases and J lost 7 bases. CDR1 is SSHAT and CDR2 is FNYEAQ in the germline V gene (reference sequence). The CDR3 covers 15 residues. CDR3 residues: CASSLSPGGHNEQFF. DNA for the CDR3: TGTGCCAGCAGCTTATCCCCGGGGGGTCATAATGAGCAGTTCTTC.

The rearrangement uses TRBV5-1 and TRBJ2-1; TRBD1 might be the D (6 bases). CDR3 length equals 12 residues. CDR1 and CDR2 from the germline V gene are SGHRS and YFSETQ. Trimming stripped 4 bases from V and 8 bases from J, with 10 bases between. CDR3 bases: TGCGCCAGCAGCCGCCCAGGGGATGAGCAGTTCTTC. Amino acids: CASSRPGDEQFF. Combining the CDR3 with reference TRBV5-1 and TRBJ2-1 gives the whole variable domain KAGVTQTPRYLIKTRGQQVTLSCSPISGHRSVSWYQQTPGQGLQFLFEYFSETQRNKGNFPGRFSGRQFSNSRSEMNVSTLELGDSALYLCASSRPGDEQFFGPGTRLTVL.

For this clone: No DNA is shown, since the ends of the CDR3 on it are uncertain; the CDR3 is the one TCRdb lists. The chain employs TRBV5-8 and TRBJ2-7; TRBD1 reflects the table's D call only, with no check against the DNA. CDR1 is SGHTS and CDR2 is YDEGEE in the germline V gene. Including both end residues, the CDR3 is 12 amino acids long. CDR3 amino acids: CASSLVGRGTYF.

The chain combines TRBV19 with TRBJ2-7; 10 bases are a match to TRBD2. The CDR3 extends over 15 amino acids. Looked up from germline, CDR1 is LNHDA and CDR2 is SQIVND (reference sequence). The ends lost 3 bases at V and 3 bases at J; junction bases unmatched: 5. The CDR3 DNA reads as TGTGCCAGTAGTATGTGGCTAGCGGGAGACTACGAGCAGTACTTC. As protein: CASSMWLAGDYEQYF. Looking up the rest from reference TRBV19 and TRBJ2-7 gives the full variable domain: DGGITQSPKYLFRKEGQNVTLSCEQNLNHDAMYWYRQDPGQGLRLIYYSQIVNDFQKGDIAEGYSVSREKKESFPLTVTSAQKNPTAFYLCASSMWLAGDYEQYFGPGTRLTVT.

This clone was observed many times. V and J are TRBV4-2 and TRBJ2-7, with 14 nucleotides matching TRBD2. Unmatched junction bases numbered 6, after V lost 3 bases and J lost 5 bases. This CDR3 is built from 16 residues. Germline CDR1 reads LGHNA; CDR2 reads YNFKEQ. CDR3 nucleotide sequence: TGTGCCAGCAGCCATTACGGGACTAGCGGGAGCGACGAGCAGTACTTC. This sequence encodes CASSHYGTSGSDEQYF.

The chain links TRBV28 to TRBJ1-5; 8 positions agree with TRBD1. CDR3 length: 14 residues. V dropped 5 bases and J dropped 7; count of bases not matched to a gene: 7. Germline V gene sequence: CDR1 MDHEN, CDR2 SYDVKM. The CDR3 DNA is TGTGCCAGCAGTCCCGGGACAGGTGAACAGCCCCAGCATTTT. Its translation: CASSPGTGEQPQHF. The full variable domain, in which reference TRBV28 and TRBJ1-5 provide the parts outside the CDR3, is DVKVTQSSRYLVKRTGEKVFLECVQDMDHENMFWYRQDPGLGLRLIYFSYDVKMKEKGDIPEGYSVSREKKERFSLILESASTNQTSMYLCASSPGTGEQPQHFGDGTRLSIL.

V is TRBV27 and J is TRBJ2-2; 7 bases map to TRBD1. The CDR3 length is 15 residues. Trimming removed 0 bases from V and 5 bases from J; junction bases left unmatched: 3. Germline values: CDR1 MNHEY, CDR2 SMNVEV (reference sequence). CDR3 loop: CASSLSMTGTGELFF. The CDR3 DNA is TGTGCCAGCAGTTTATCGATGACAGGGACCGGGGAGCTGTTTTTT.

The chain couples TRBV5-8 to TRBJ2-1, with no clear D. This CDR3 region has 15 residues. Germline V lookup: CDR1 SGHTS, CDR2 YDEGEE. Trimming pared 4 bases from V and 2 bases from J, leaving 13 bases between. Here the CDR3 DNA reads TGTGCCAGCAGCGGCCTGGTTGGCCCCTACAATGAGCAGTTCTTC. This gives the protein CASSGLVGPYNEQFF.

The table lists this clone with a few counts. The chain joins TRBV9 to TRBJ1-1, with no clear D. The CDR3 totals 13 residues. Trimming shortened V by 3 bases and J by 3 bases, and 9 bases separated the two germline ends. CDR1 is SGDLS, CDR2 YYNGEE, per germline. CDR3 nucleotides: TGTGCCAGCAGCGCCCGTTATTACACTGAAGCTTTCTTT. Its protein product is CASSARYYTEAFF.

This chain uses TRBV7-2 with TRBJ1-2; TRBD1 might be the D (6 bases). Germline V CDR1 and CDR2: SGHTA, FQGNSA. The CDR3 has 15 amino acids. V lost 5 bases, J lost 7 bases, and 20 bases lay in between. CDR3 sequence reads: CASSINGRGIGGYTF. The CDR3 DNA is TGTGCCAGCAGCATAAACGGGAGGGGGATCGGTGGCTACACCTTC.

This clone was counted only a few times. The chain employs TRBV4-1 and TRBJ2-7; the D gene is possibly TRBD1 (6 bases). CDR1 MGHRA and CDR2 YSYEKL come from the germline V gene. V was cut by 4 bases and J by 4 bases, with 11 bases left in between. The CDR3 loop spans 13 amino acids. This CDR3 reads CASSRETGYEQYF. The CDR3 nucleotides read TGCGCCAGCAGCCGAGAAACAGGGTACGAGCAGTACTTC.

CDR3 amino acids: CASSSTGWPGNTIYF. The CDR3 region has the DNA TGTGCCAGCAGCTCGACAGGGTGGCCTGGAAACACCATATATTTT. V usage is TRBV11-2 and J usage is TRBJ1-3; 7 bases are a match to TRBD1. V dropped 4 bases and J dropped 2; count of bases not matched to a gene: 5. The CDR3 is made up of 15 amino acids. Looked up from germline, CDR1 is SGHAT and CDR2 is FQNNGV.

The V and J genes are TRBV11-3 and TRBJ2-7; a weak D match, TRBD2 (6 bases). Deletions cut 5 bases from V and 2 bases from J, with 13 bases between. The CDR3 is 14 residues long. From germline, CDR1 is SGHNT and CDR2 YENEEA. CDR3 in amino acids: CASSQGRGTYEQYF. DNA of the CDR3: TGTGCCAGCAGCCAGGGACGGGGGACCTACGAGCAGTACTTC.

The J gene is TRBJ1-4, the V gene TRBV7-9, with D possibly matching TRBD1 (5 bases). Germline loops: CDR1 SEHNR, CDR2 FQNEAQ (reference sequence). V lost 4 bases and J lost 4, with 16 bases in between. This CDR3 has 16 residues. As DNA, the CDR3 is TGTGCCAGCAGCTCCCCCCCGGGGGAAGGTAATGAAAAACTGTTTTTT. Protein product: CASSSPPGEGNEKLFF.